This T cell receptor (beta chain) is from a study of beta chain features in type 1 diabetes. General study findings and limits: Significant though moderate, a shortening of TCRB CDR3s appeared in all four CD4+ subsets of Type 1 diabetes patients.

CDR3 length: 15 residues. V lost 0 bases, J lost 0 bases, and 5 bases lay in between. The germline gives CDR1 MNHEY, CDR2 SVGAGI. This clone was counted between two and nine times. The antigen remains undetermined. The sequenced template was cDNA made from the entire isolated RNA. The repertoire was sequenced with immunoSEQ multiplex PCR; TCRdb's copy has only in-frame clones and lacks some. The repertoire consists of some 640,000 clones, with around 15% occurring once and the leading ten covering 0.035% to 0.04%. A CD45RO/CCR7/CD25/CD127/CD95/CD27 panel sorted naive, central memory, regulatory and stem cell-like memory CD4+ cells.

The source of this sequence is a man in his late teens or twenties with type 1 diabetes. Sequencing used naive CD4+ T cells from blood. This chain uses TRBV6-5 with TRBJ1-4, with a weak D call TRBD1 (5 bases). CDR3 residues: CASSYSGATNEKLFF. The CDR3 bases are TGTGCCAGCAGTTACTCAGGGGCAACTAATGAAAAACTGTTTTTT.